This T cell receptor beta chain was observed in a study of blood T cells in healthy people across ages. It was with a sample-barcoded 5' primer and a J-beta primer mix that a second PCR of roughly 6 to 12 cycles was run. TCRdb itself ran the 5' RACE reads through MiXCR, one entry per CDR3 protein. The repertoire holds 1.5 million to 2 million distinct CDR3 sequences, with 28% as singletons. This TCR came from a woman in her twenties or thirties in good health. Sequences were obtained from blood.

This chain's CDR3 is CASSDPGQGLGQYF. The CDR3, as DNA: TGTGCCAGCAGCGATCCGGGACAGGGCTTGGGGCAGTACTTC. The gene calls are TRBV25-1 and TRBJ2-4; 9 nucleotides match TRBD1. From germline, CDR1 is MGHDK and CDR2 SYGVNS. V lost 6 bases to trimming and J lost 13 bases; unmatched junction nucleotides: 13. This CDR3 has 14 amino acids.